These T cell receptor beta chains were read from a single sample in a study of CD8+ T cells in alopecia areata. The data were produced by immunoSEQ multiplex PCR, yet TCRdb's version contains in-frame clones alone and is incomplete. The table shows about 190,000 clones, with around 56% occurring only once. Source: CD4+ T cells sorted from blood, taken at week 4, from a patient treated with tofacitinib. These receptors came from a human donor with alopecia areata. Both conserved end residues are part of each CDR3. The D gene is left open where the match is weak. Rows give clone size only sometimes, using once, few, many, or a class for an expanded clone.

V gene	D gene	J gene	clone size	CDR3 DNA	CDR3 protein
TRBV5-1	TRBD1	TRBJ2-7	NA	TGCGCCAGCAGCTTCCCCGGGACAGGGTCCTACGAGCAGTACTTC	CASSFPGTGSYEQYF
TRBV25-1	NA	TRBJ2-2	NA	TGTGCCAGCCTTAACACCGGGGAGCTGTTTTTT	CASLNTGELFF
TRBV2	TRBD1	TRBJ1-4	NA	TGTGCCAGCAGTGAAAGGCAGGGGACAGCAACTAATGAAAAACTGTTTTTT	CASSERQGTATNEKLFF
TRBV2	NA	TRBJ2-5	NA	TGTGCCAGCAGGACTCATGAAATCTTGGAGACCCAGTACTTC	CASRTHEILETQYF
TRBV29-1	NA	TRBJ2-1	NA	TGCAGCGTTGAGTACACCCGGAATGAGCAGTTCTTC	CSVEYTRNEQFF
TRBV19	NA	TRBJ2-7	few	TGTGCCAGTACCTCAAATGGAGACAGCTCCTACGAGCAGTACTTC	CASTSNGDSSYEQYF
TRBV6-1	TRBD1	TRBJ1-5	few	TGTGCCAGCAGTGAACCTCGGACAGGCTCCTACAATCAGCCCCAGCATTTT	CASSEPRTGSYNQPQHF
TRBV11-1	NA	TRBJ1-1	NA	TGTGCCAGCAGCTTAGAGGGGTCCATGAACACTGAAGCTTTCTTT	CASSLEGSMNTEAFF
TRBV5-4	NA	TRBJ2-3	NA	TGTGCCAGCAGCCTCACTAGCACAGATACGCAGTATTTT	CASSLTSTDTQYF
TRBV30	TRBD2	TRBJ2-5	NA	TGTGCCTGGAGTGTAGGAAGTGGGGAGGGACAGACCCAGTACTTC	CAWSVGSGEGQTQYF
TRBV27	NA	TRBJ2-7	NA	TGTGCCAGCAGTTTATCGGGGGGACTCTACGAGCAGTACTTC	CASSLSGGLYEQYF
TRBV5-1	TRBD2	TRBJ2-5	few	TGCGCCAGCAGCTTTCAGGGAGGGGAGACCCAGTACTTC	CASSFQGGETQYF
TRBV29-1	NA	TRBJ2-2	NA	TGCAGCGTTGAAATACAGGGTTGGACCGGGGAGCTGTTTTTT	CSVEIQGWTGELFF
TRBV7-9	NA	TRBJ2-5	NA	TGTGCCAGCAGCTTACTTAGGGACGGGACCCAGTACTTC	CASSLLRDGTQYF
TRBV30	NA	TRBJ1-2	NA	TGTGCCTGGAGACCCCCCGGGGGCTTCTATGGCTACACCTTC	CAWRPPGGFYGYTF
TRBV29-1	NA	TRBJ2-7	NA	TGCAGCGCCCTTCGTGGGACCTACGAGCAGTACTTC	CSALRGTYEQYF
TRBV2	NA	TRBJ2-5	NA	TGTGCCAGCAAGATCGGGCAGCAGGGGGAGACCCAGTACTTC	CASKIGQQGETQYF
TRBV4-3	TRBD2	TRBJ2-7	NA	TGCGCCAGCAGCCGAGGACTAGCGGGAGCCTACGAGCAGTACTTC	CASSRGLAGAYEQYF
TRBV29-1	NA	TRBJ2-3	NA	TGCAGCGCCGATTTAGGTGGGACTCGCACAGATACGCAGTATTTT	CSADLGGTRTDTQYF
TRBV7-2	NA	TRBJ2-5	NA	TGTGCCAGCAGCAGTATAGGGGGAGGAGGACAAGAGACCCAGTACTTC	CASSSIGGGGQETQYF
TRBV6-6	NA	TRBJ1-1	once	TGTGCCAGCAGTTCGGCGGGCAGGTCTGAAGCTTTCTTT	CASSSAGRSEAFF
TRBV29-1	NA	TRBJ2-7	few	TGCAGCGCACGGACATTTTCCTACGAGCAGTACTTC	CSARTFSYEQYF
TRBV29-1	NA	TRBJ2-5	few	TGCAGCGTTGAAGAAAACCGGGGAGAGACCCAGTACTTC	CSVEENRGETQYF
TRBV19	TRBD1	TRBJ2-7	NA	TGTGCCAGTAGTAGAGGGACAGGGGCCACCTACGAGCAGTACTTC	CASSRGTGATYEQYF
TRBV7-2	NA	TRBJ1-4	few	TGTGCCAGCAGCGCGGATTGGACCGGAATTGAAAAACTGTTTTTT	CASSADWTGIEKLFF
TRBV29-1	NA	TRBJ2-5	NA	TGCAGCGCTTCCGGGACCACCGGAGAGACCCAGTACTTC	CSASGTTGETQYF
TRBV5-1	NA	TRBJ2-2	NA	TGCGCCAGCAGCGTCAGGACCGGGGAGCTGTTTTTT	CASSVRTGELFF
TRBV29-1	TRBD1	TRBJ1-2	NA	TGCAGCGTTGTTGGACAGGGGAACGGCTACACCTTC	CSVVGQGNGYTF
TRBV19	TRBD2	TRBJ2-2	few	TGTGCCAGTAGTTTAAGAGCGGGAGTATCCACCGGGGAGCTGTTTTTT	CASSLRAGVSTGELFF
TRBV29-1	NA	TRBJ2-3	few	TGCAGCGCGGACAGCTCCACAGATACGCAGTATTTT	CSADSSTDTQYF
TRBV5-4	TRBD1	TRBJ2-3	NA	TGTGCCAGCACTTCCGCACTCACAGGGGGCAGTAGCCTGGTGGGGACGCAGTATTTT	CASTSALTGGSSLVGTQYF
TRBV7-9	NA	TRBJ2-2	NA	TGTGCCAGCAGCTTATACGAGCGAGACACCGGGGAGCTGTTTTTT	CASSLYERDTGELFF
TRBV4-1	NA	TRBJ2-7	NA	TGCGCCAGCGGACGGGGGGGACAGGGTCCCTACGAGCAGTACTTC	CASGRGGQGPYEQYF
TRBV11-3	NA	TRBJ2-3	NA	TGTGCCAGCAGCCAATCACCAAATACGCAGTATTTT	CASSQSPNTQYF